This TCR beta chain came from a study of blood T cell repertoires in COVID-19. Study-level information: Material from acute and convalescent COVID-19 was sourced from the United States, Italy and Spain. From T cells, B-cell-depleted T cells, or PBMCs came the material, which was cDNA or gDNA.

In the authors' methods: Amplified reference gene primers provided the basis for estimating nucleated cell counts. This table comes from immunoSEQ multiplex PCR, and its TCRdb copy is limited to in-frame clones, with some not included. The V and J calls and the clone size are those of that table, but D and trimming were determined from the DNA. The table lists tens of thousands of clones, around 85% of them singletons. This clone was picked up one time. The CDR3 runs to 15 residues. The sequencing sample was made of peripheral blood. The chain recombines TRBV21-1 with TRBJ1-3. TRBV21-1 represents a pseudogene. The receptor's source is a man between 60 and 70 years old with active or convalescent COVID-19. CDR3 amino acids: CASSKEGEVGNTIYF. CDR3 bases: TGTGCCAGCAGCAAAGAAGGGGAGGTTGGAAACACCATATATTTT.